The present TCR beta chain was sequenced within a study of OX40 agonist ivuxolimab in advanced cancers. The wider study: An agonistic anti-OX40 (CD134) antibody, ivuxolimab, was used to treat the patients. Dose-escalation cases comprised hepatocellular carcinoma, melanoma, renal cell or head and neck cancer. Whole-study findings and limits: Also showing low normalized T-cell clonal expansion were some of the nonresponders.

Notes on this clone: What it binds is not known.

Generated by immunoSEQ multiplex PCR, the TCRdb table keeps only in-frame clones and is missing some. This table has approximately 82,000 clones, approximately 87% appearing once. The CDR3 has 12 residues. The V end was cut by 5 bases, the J end by 5 bases, with 10 bases between. Germline V lookup: CDR1 MNHEY, CDR2 SVGAGI. The rearrangement uses TRBV6-5 and TRBJ2-7; D call uncertain. The specimen comprised CD4+ or CD8+ T cells sorted from blood, sampled in a trial of the OX40 agonist ivuxolimab. This clonotype was sampled from an adult with an advanced solid tumor such as melanoma, head and neck, liver or kidney cancer. CDR3 bases: TGTGCCAGCAGTCCGGCCTGGAACGAGCAGTACTTC. Translating gives CASSPAWNEQYF.